Listed below are T cell receptor beta chains from one sample, sequenced in a study of T cell repertoires in cytomegalovirus infection. MiXCR was run by TCRdb on the reads, yielding one entry per CDR3 protein. The table has fewer than 250,000 distinct CDR3 sequences, roughly 23% seen once. Source material: CD8+ T cells from PBMCs. The origin of the receptors is a human donor in good health (CMV status not recorded). Some clones in this sample may be carry-over from other donors' samples. Both conserved end residues are part of each CDR3. A D gene is named only where the DNA matches it firmly. Clone size, where shown, is once, few, many, or a class for clones that have expanded.

j_call | v_call | d_call | clone_size | cdr3_length | cdr3_aa | cdr3_nt
TRBJ1-1 | TRBV5-1 | . | many | 16 | CASSPWGGEQNTEAFF | TGCGCCAGCAGCCCATGGGGAGGGGAGCAGAACACTGAAGCTTTCTTT
TRBJ1-2 | TRBV12-3/TRBV12-4 | . | few | 13 | CATPGRFSYGYTF | TGTGCCACACCAGGGAGGTTTAGCTATGGCTACACCTTC
TRBJ2-1 | TRBV28 | . | . | 13 | CASSLYRSNEQFF | TGTGCCAGCAGTTTATACAGGAGCAATGAGCAGTTCTTC
TRBJ2-2 | TRBV12-3/TRBV12-4 | TRBD1 | . | 13 | CANMTGPTGELFF | TGTGCCAACATGACAGGGCCCACCGGGGAGCTGTTTTTT
TRBJ1-3 | TRBV28 | TRBD1 | . | 14 | CASSSGQGRNTIYF | TGTGCCAGCAGTTCTGGACAGGGCCGAAACACCATATATTTT
TRBJ2-5 | TRBV20-1 | . | . | 13 | CSAGSQGLETQYF | TGCAGTGCTGGTAGTCAGGGTTTAGAGACCCAGTACTTC
TRBJ1-1 | TRBV28 | . | once | 15 | CASSLFTGAFPEALF | TGTGCCAGCAGTTTATTTACGGGGGCATTCCCTGAAGCTCTCTTT
TRBJ1-2 | TRBV13 | . | . | 11 | CASGDIYGYTF | TGTGCCAGCGGGGACATCTATGGCTACACCTTC
TRBJ2-3 | TRBV2 | TRBD1 | many | 16 | CATLGRTGASTDTQYF | TGTGCCACCCTAGGCAGGACAGGGGCTAGCACAGATACGCAGTATTTT
TRBJ2-7 | TRBV7-8 | TRBD1 | many | 14 | CASSSRTGLLEQYF | TGTGCCAGCAGCTCCAGGACAGGGCTGCTCGAGCAGTACTTC
TRBJ2-1 | TRBV7-3 | . | . | 15 | CASSPAPDSYNEQFF | TGTGCCAGCAGCCCAGCCCCGGACTCCTACAATGAGCAGTTCTTC
TRBJ1-5 | TRBV7-6 | . | many | 17 | CASSLGGTGQGNQPQHF | TGTGCCAGCAGCTTAGGGGGAACAGGTCAAGGCAATCAGCCCCAGCATTTT
TRBJ2-1 | TRBV3-1 | TRBD2 | few | 15 | CASSQRAGGYNEQFF | TGTGCCAGCAGCCAAAGAGCGGGGGGCTACAATGAGCAGTTCTTC
TRBJ2-1 | TRBV18 | . | many | 13 | CASSPYASDEQFF | TGTGCCAGCTCACCATATGCGTCAGATGAGCAGTTCTTC